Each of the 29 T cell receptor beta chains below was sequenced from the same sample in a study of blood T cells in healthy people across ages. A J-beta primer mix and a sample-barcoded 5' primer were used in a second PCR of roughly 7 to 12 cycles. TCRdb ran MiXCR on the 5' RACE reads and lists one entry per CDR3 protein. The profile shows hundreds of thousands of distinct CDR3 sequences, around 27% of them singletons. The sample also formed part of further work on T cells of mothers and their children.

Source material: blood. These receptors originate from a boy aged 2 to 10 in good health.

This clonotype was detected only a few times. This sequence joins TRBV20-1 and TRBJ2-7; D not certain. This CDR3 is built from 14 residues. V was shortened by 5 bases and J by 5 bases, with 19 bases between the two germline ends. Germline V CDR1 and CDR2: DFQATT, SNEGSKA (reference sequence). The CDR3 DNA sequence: TGCAGTGCTCTTGACTCACAAGTTTATGACGAGCAGTACTTC. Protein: CSALDSQVYDEQYF.

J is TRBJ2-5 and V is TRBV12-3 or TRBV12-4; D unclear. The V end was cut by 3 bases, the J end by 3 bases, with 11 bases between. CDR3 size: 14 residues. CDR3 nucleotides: TGTGCCAGCAGTTTTGGGCAGTCGGAAGAGACCCAGTACTTC. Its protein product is CASSFGQSEETQYF.

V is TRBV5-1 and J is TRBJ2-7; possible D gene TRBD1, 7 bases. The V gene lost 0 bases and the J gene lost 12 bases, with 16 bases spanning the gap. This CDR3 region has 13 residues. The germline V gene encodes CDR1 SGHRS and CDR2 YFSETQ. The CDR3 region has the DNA TGCGCCAGCAGCTTGGGGGACGCAGGGGGGAGGTACTTC. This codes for CASSLGDAGGRYF.

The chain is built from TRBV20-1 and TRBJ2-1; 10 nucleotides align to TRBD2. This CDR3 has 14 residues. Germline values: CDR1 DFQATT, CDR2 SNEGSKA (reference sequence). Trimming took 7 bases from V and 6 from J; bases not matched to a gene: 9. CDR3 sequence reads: CSVEWASGGNEQFF. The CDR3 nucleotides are TGCAGTGTAGAATGGGCTAGCGGGGGCAATGAGCAGTTCTTC.

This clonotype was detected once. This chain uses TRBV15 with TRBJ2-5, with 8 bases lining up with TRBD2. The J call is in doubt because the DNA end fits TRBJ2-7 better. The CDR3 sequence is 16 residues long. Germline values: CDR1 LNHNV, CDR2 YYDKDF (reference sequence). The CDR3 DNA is TGTGCCACCAGCAGAGAAGGGACTAGTGGGGCCTACGAGCAGTACTTC. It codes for CATSREGTSGAYEQYF.

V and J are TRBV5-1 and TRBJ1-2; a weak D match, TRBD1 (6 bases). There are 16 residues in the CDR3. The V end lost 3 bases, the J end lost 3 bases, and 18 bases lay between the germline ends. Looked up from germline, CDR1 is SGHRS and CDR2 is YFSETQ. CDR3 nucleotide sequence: TGCGCCAGCAGCTCTCTTGGTGGGGGGCACGACTATGGCTACACCTTC. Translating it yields CASSSLGGGHDYGYTF.

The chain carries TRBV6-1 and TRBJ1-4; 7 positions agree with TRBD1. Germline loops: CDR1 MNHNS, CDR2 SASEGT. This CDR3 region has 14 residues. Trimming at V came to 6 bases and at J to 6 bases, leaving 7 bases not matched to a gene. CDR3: CASRTRGDDEKLFF. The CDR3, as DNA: TGTGCCAGCAGAACCAGGGGGGATGATGAAAAACTGTTTTTT.

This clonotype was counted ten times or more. CDR3 sequence: CASDTPSGISNEQFF. The CDR3 DNA sequence: TGTGCCAGCGACACTCCTAGCGGGATTAGTAATGAGCAGTTCTTC. The chain combines TRBV6-1 with TRBJ2-1, with 9 bases fitting TRBD2. Germline V lookup: CDR1 MNHNS, CDR2 SASEGT. Losses at the gene ends were 8 bases for V and 7 bases for J; bases not matched to a gene: 12. The CDR3 has 15 residues.

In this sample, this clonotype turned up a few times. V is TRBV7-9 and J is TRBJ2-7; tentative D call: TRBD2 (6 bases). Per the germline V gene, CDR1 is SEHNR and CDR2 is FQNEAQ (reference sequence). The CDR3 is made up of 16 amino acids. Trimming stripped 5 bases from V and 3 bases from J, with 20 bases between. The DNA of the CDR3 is TGTGCCAGCAGCCCGGCGCCGGGACTTAGTCACTACGAGCAGTACTTC. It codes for CASSPAPGLSHYEQYF.

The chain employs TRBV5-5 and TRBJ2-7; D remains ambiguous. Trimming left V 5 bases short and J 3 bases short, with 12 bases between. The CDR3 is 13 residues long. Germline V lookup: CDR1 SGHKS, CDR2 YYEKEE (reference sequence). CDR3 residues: CASSLSTYYEQYF. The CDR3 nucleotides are TGTGCCAGCAGTTTGAGCACCTACTACGAGCAGTACTTC.

Here the CDR3 DNA reads TGCGCCAGCAGCTTCAGGGAGGGCCCTTACGAGCAGTACTTC. Translation gives CASSFREGPYEQYF. The V call is TRBV5-1, the J call TRBJ2-7; 7 bases map to TRBD2. The germline V gene has CDR1 SGHRS and CDR2 YFSETQ. The CDR3 sequence is 14 residues long. J was trimmed by 4 bases and V by 2 bases; bases with no gene match: 6.

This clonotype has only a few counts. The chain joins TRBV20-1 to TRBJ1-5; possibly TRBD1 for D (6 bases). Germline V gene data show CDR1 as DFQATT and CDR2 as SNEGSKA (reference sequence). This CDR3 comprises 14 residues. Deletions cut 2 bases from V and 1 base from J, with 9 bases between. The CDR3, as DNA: TGCAGTGCTAGACCTGGACAGAGCAATCAGCCCCAGCATTTT. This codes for CSARPGQSNQPQHF.

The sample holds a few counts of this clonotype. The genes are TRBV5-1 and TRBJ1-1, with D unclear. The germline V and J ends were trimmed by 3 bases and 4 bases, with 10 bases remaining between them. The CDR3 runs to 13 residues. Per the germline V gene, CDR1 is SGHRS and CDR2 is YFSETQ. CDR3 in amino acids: CASSSGESTEAFF. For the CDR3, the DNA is TGCGCCAGCAGCTCTGGGGAGAGCACTGAAGCTTTCTTT.

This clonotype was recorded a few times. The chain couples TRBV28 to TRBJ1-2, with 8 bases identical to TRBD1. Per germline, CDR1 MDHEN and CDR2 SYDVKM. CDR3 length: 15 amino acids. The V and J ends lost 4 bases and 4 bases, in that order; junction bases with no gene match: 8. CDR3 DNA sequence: TGTGCCAGCAGTTCGGGGACAGGAGGAGGCTATGGCTACACCTTC. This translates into CASSSGTGGGYGYTF.

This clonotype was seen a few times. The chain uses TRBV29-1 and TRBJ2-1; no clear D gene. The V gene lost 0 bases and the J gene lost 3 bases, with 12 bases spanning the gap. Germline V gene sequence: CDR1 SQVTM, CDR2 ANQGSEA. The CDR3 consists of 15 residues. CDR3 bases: TGCAGCGTTGAAGAAAGTCACCCACTCTACAATGAGCAGTTCTTC. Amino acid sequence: CSVEESHPLYNEQFF.

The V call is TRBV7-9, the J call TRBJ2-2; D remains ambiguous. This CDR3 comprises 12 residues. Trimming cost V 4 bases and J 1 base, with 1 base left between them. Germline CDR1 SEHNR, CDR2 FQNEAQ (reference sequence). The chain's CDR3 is CASSWNTGELFF. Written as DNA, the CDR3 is TGTGCCAGCAGCTGGAACACCGGGGAGCTGTTTTTT.

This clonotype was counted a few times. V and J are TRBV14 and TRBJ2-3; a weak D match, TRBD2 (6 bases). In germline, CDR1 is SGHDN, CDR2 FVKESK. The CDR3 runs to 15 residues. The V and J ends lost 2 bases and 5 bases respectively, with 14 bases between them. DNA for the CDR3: TGTGCCAGCAGCCAATGGGTTGGAGGGATAGATACGCAGTATTTT. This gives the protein CASSQWVGGIDTQYF.

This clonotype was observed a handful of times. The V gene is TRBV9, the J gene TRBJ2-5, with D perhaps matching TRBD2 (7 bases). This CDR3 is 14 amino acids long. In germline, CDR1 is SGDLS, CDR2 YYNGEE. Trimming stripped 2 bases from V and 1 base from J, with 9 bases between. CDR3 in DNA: TGTGCCAGCAGCGTGGGGGGGCCCCAAGAGACCCAGTACTTC. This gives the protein CASSVGGPQETQYF. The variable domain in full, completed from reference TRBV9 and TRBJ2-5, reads DSGVTQTPKHLITATGQRVTLRCSPRSGDLSVYWYQQSLDQGLQFLIQYYNGEERAKGNILERFSAQQFPDLHSELNLSSLELGDSALYFCASSVGGPQETQYFGPGTRLLVL.

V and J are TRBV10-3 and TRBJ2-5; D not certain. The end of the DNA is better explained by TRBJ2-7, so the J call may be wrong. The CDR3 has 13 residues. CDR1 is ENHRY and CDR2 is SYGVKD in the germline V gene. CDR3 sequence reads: CAIDDPGSYEQYF. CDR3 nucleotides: TGTGCCATCGATGACCCCGGGTCCTACGAGCAGTACTTC.

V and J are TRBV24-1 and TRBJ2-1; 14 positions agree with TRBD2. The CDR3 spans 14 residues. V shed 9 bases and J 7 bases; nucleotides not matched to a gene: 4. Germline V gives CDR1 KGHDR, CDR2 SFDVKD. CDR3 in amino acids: CATSGTSGRNEQFF. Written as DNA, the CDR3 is TGTGCCACCTCCGGGACTAGCGGGAGAAATGAGCAGTTCTTC.

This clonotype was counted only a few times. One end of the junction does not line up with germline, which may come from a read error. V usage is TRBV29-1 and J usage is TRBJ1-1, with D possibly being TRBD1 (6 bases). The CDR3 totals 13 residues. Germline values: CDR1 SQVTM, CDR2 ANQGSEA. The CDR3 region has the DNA TGCAGCGTTACAGGGAATCTGAACGCTGAAGCTTTCTTT. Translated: CSVTGNLNAEAFF.

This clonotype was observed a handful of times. For the CDR3, the DNA is TGTGCCAGCAGTATCCTAGCGGGCCCCACAGATACGCAGTATTTT. Protein sequence: CASSILAGPTDTQYF. The chain couples TRBV28 to TRBJ2-3; 8 bases are a match to TRBD2. The junction had 6 bases not matched to a gene; V was cut back by 5 bases and J by 2 bases. The germline V gene has CDR1 MDHEN and CDR2 SYDVKM. The CDR3 covers 15 residues. Using reference TRBV28 and TRBJ2-3 for the parts outside the CDR3, the full variable domain is DVKVTQSSRYLVKRTGEKVFLECVQDMDHENMFWYRQDPGLGLRLIYFSYDVKMKEKGDIPEGYSVSREKKERFSLILESASTNQTSMYLCASSILAGPTDTQYFGPGTRLTVL.

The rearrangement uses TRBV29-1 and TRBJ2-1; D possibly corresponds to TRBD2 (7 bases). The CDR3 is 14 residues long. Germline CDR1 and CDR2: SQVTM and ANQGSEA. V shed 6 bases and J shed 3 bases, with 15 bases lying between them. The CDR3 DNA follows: TGCAGCGTGGGGGGGGCTAGCGGCTACAATGAGCAGTTCTTC. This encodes CSVGGASGYNEQFF.

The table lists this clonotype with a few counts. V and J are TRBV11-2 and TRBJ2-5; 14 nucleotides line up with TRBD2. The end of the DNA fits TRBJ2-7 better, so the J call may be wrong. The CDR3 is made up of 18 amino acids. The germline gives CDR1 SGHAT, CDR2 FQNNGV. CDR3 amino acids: CASSLQTSGRARPYEQYF. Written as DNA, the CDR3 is TGTGCCAGCAGCCTACAGACTAGCGGGAGGGCCCGACCCTACGAGCAGTACTTC.

CDR3 region: CASSLSVLSSYNSPLHF. CDR3 nucleotides: TGCGCCAGCAGCTTGTCGGTCCTGAGCTCCTATAATTCACCCCTCCACTTT. The V and J genes are TRBV5-1 and TRBJ1-6; D gene unclear. Germline CDR1 reads SGHRS; CDR2 reads YFSETQ. This CDR3 comprises 17 residues. Trimming cost V 1 base and J 0 bases, with 11 bases left between them.

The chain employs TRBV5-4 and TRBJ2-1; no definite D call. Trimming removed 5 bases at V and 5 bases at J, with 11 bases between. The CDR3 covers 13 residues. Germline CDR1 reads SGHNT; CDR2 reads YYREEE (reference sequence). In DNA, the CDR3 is TGTGCCAGCAGTTTAGTTACGGACAATGAGCAGTTCTTC. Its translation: CASSLVTDNEQFF.

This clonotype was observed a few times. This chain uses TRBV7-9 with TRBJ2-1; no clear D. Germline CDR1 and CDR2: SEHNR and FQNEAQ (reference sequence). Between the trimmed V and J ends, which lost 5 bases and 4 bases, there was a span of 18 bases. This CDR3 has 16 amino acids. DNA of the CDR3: TGTGCCAGCAGCCCCCCTGGGGAACCGAGATACAATGAGCAGTTCTTC. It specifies CASSPPGEPRYNEQFF.

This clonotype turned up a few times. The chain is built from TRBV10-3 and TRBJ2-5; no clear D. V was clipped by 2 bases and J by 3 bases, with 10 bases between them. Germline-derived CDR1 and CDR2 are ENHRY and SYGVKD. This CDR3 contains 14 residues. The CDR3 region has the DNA TGTGCCATCAGTGAGCCTGGACGGGAAGAGACCCAGTACTTC. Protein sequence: CAISEPGREETQYF.

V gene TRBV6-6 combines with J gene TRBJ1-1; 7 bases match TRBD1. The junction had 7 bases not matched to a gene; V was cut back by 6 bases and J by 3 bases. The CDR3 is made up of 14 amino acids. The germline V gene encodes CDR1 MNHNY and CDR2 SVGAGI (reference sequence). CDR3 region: CASRVTGEYTEAFF. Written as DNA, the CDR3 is TGTGCCAGCAGAGTAACAGGGGAATACACTGAAGCTTTCTTT.